This T cell receptor (beta chain) was obtained from a study of brain T cells in children with intractable seizures. General study findings and limits: HCMV serostatus was not known, and viral specificity came from CDR3 similarity only. Absence of clones before surgery may stem from lower sequencing depth.

The protocol was immunoSEQ multiplex PCR, while the TCRdb copy is restricted to in-frame clones and leaves out a portion. The data contain about 22,000 clones, approximately 94% of them singletons. CDR1 MNHEY and CDR2 SMNVEV come from the germline V gene (reference sequence). V shed 6 bases and J 8 bases; nucleotides not matched to a gene: 14. The length of the CDR3 is 15 residues. Concerning this clone: Its antigen is still unknown.

This TCR was sampled from a boy aged 5-17 years with focal cortical dysplasia and intractable seizures. Source: peripheral blood, taken at surgery. The chain combines TRBV27 with TRBJ1-1, with 8 bases fitting TRBD1. DNA of the CDR3: TGTGCCAGCAGCCCCGTGGGGACAGGTCAGACCGAAGCTTTCTTT. Protein sequence: CASSPVGTGQTEAFF.